This T cell receptor beta chain was recorded in a study of Graves' ophthalmopathy and Graves' hyperthyroidism. Of note for this clonotype: Its target is unknown.

Study-wide results and limits: Researchers report that a 13-signature model separated ophthalmopathy from stable hyperthyroidism, posting about 87% sensitivity and approximately 81% specificity.

The study amplified TCR beta CDR3 regions using RNA transcripts. First-round RT-PCR with HTBI primers preceded a second-round multiplex PCR. TCRdb passed the multiplex PCR reads through MiXCR, listing each CDR3 protein once. Among about 1.2 million distinct CDR3 sequences listed, 35% to 40% were seen once. Ineligible for inclusion were patients with other autoimmune diseases, uncontrolled infections, pregnancy or lactation. The authors diagnosed from clinical symptoms, serum thyroxine, TRAb, thyroid ultrasound and orbital computed tomography. Sequencing was carried out using peripheral blood or thyroid tissue (not recorded which). The source of this sequence is an adult man with Graves' hyperthyroidism.

CDR3: CASSQEGNQNTGELFF. The CDR3 DNA reads as TGTGCCAGCAGCCAAGAAGGTAACCAGAACACCGGGGAGCTGTTTTTT. The chain uses TRBV4-2 and TRBJ2-2; D gene uncertain. The CDR3 has 16 amino acids. Germline CDR1 LGHNA, CDR2 YNFKEQ. Trimming took off 0 bases at V and 1 base at J, with 9 bases between the two ends.